Below are 30 T cell receptor beta chains sequenced from a single sample in a study of shared T cell receptors in the human thymus. Assay: immunoSEQ multiplex PCR; the TCRdb copy retains only in-frame clones and omits some. The table includes hundreds of thousands of clones, around 89% detected once. The sample was also linked to a second study, of human thymus T cells.

The source material was thymocytes. All receptors come from a boy under three years old with a congenital heart defect.

This clone was observed a few times. V is TRBV28 and J is TRBJ2-7; D gene uncertain. The germline CDR1 and CDR2 sequences are MDHEN and SYDVKM. The V and J ends lost 5 bases and 4 bases respectively, with 6 bases between them. The CDR3 is made up of 11 amino acids. CDR3 coding DNA: TGTGCCAGCAGTCGCGAGTACGAGCAGTACTTC. This encodes CASSREYEQYF.

The CDR3: CASIGRRTSGNEQFF. In DNA form, the CDR3 reads TGTGCCAGCATCGGAAGACGGACTAGCGGGAATGAGCAGTTCTTC. The chain is built from TRBV7-8 and TRBJ2-1; 11 bases fit TRBD2. The germline V gene encodes CDR1 SGHVS and CDR2 FQNEAQ. This CDR3 is 15 amino acids long. V lost 7 bases to trimming and J lost 7 bases; unmatched junction nucleotides: 9. The complete variable domain, with remaining parts taken from reference TRBV7-8 and TRBJ2-1, reads GAGVSQSPRYKVAKRGQDVALRCDPISGHVSLFWYQQALGQGPEFLTYFQNEAQLDKSGLPSDRFFAERPEGSVSTLKIQRTQQEDSAVYLCASIGRRTSGNEQFFGPGTRLTVL.

This chain joins TRBV7-8 and TRBJ1-3; the D gene is possibly TRBD1 (6 bases). Trimming left V 5 bases short and J 0 bases short, with 11 bases between. The CDR3 consists of 15 residues. Germline-derived CDR1 and CDR2 are SGHVS and FQNEAQ. The CDR3 region is CASSPGQYSGNTIYF. In DNA form, the CDR3 reads TGTGCCAGCAGCCCCGGACAGTACTCTGGAAACACCATATATTTT.

The chain is built from TRBV19 and TRBJ2-1, with 12 bases lining up with TRBD2. The length of the CDR3 is 20 residues. V was pared by 10 bases and J by 0 bases, with 19 bases of the junction left unmatched. CDR1 and CDR2 (germline): LNHDA, SQIVND (reference sequence). The CDR3 loop is CAMPSGLAGQSTSSYNEQFF. The CDR3 DNA reads TGTGCCATGCCTTCGGGACTAGCGGGTCAATCAACGAGCTCCTACAATGAGCAGTTCTTC.

This sequence joins TRBV19 and TRBJ1-5; TRBD1 might be the D (6 bases). Germline V CDR1 and CDR2: LNHDA, SQIVND (reference sequence). With 6 bases removed from V and 4 bases from J, the gap between germline ends came to 7 bases. CDR3 size: 12 residues. DNA for the CDR3: TGTGCCAGTAGACAGGGAAATCAGCCCCAGCATTTT. It encodes CASRQGNQPQHF.

The chain links TRBV2 to TRBJ2-1; maybe TRBD1 (5 bases). CDR3 size: 13 residues. Trimming removed 8 bases from V and 4 bases from J, with 12 bases in between. CDR1 is SNHLY, CDR2 FYNNEI, per germline. The CDR3: CASGTGRYNEQFF. CDR3 coding DNA: TGTGCCAGCGGAACAGGCCGGTACAATGAGCAGTTCTTC.

The V gene is TRBV14, the J gene TRBJ2-7, with D possibly TRBD2 on 7 matching bases. Trimming cost V 1 base and J 0 bases, with 13 bases left between them. CDR1 and CDR2 (germline): SGHDN, FVKESK. The CDR3 consists of 16 residues. The chain's CDR3 is CASSQVGGGASYEQYF. CDR3 coding DNA: TGTGCCAGCAGCCAAGTAGGGGGGGGCGCCTCCTACGAGCAGTACTTC. The full variable domain, with the rest looked up from reference TRBV14 and TRBJ2-7, is EAGVTQFPSHSVIEKGQTVTLRCDPISGHDNLYWYRRVMGKEIKFLLHFVKESKQDESGMPNNRFLAERTGGTYSTLKVQPAELEDSGVYFCASSQVGGGASYEQYFGPGTRLTVT.

This chain uses TRBV7-9 with TRBJ2-3; 9 bases fit TRBD1. CDR3 length equals 19 residues. V lost 7 bases and J lost 1; bases outside the gene matches: 18. Germline CDR1 is SEHNR and CDR2 is FQNEAQ (reference sequence). Here the CDR3 DNA reads TGTGCCAGCACCACACCGGGAGCCAACAGGGGGCGAGGCACAGATACGCAGTATTTT. Translation gives CASTTPGANRGRGTDTQYF.

The rearrangement uses TRBV25-1 and TRBJ2-7; TRBD2 agrees at 16 bases. The length of the CDR3 is 17 residues. Germline-derived CDR1 and CDR2 are MGHDK and SYGVNS. Trimming removed 6 bases from V and 4 bases from J; junction bases left unmatched: 9. CDR3 sequence: CASSAGLAGGPGYEQYF. CDR3 sequence (DNA): TGTGCCAGCAGCGCGGGACTAGCGGGAGGGCCTGGGTACGAGCAGTACTTC.

DNA for the CDR3: TGTGCCAGCACCCAGGGGTTCTGGGGCTCCTACAATGAGCAGTTCTTC. This translates into CASTQGFWGSYNEQFF. This sequence joins TRBV28 and TRBJ2-1, with D possibly TRBD1 on 6 matching bases. The germline V gene encodes CDR1 MDHEN and CDR2 SYDVKM. V was shortened by 7 bases and J by 0 bases, with 16 bases between the two germline ends. The CDR3 length is 16 residues.

This rearrangement joins TRBV2 to TRBJ2-5; tentative D call: TRBD2 (7 bases). V was cut by 6 bases and J by 4 bases, with 21 bases left in between. Germline CDR1 SNHLY, CDR2 FYNNEI. CDR3 length: 16 residues. CDR3 amino acids: CASSPREGGGRETQYF. For the CDR3, the DNA is TGTGCCAGCAGCCCCCGGGAAGGGGGAGGGCGAGAGACCCAGTACTTC.

The V gene is TRBV7-6, the J gene TRBJ2-3; 9 nucleotides line up with TRBD2. Germline CDR1 is SGHVS and CDR2 is FNYEAQ. The CDR3 has 18 residues. The V segment lost 1 base and the J segment 4 bases; nucleotides outside the gene matches: 12. Here the CDR3 DNA reads TGTGCCAGCAGCTTAGTAGATCGGGTAGCGGGAGTCCCAGATACGCAGTATTTT. Translated, it gives CASSLVDRVAGVPDTQYF.

The J gene is TRBJ2-3, the V gene TRBV11-3, with 11 bases aligning to TRBD2. The CDR3 consists of 14 residues. CDR1 and CDR2 (germline): SGHNT, YENEEA. V was pared by 5 bases and J by 10 bases, with 8 bases of the junction left unmatched. CDR3 nucleotide sequence: TGTGCCAGCAGCCAGGGACTAGCGGACTCCCCGCAGTATTTT. Residues: CASSQGLADSPQYF.

This chain connects TRBV7-9 to TRBJ2-2, with TRBD2 matching 8 bases. Germline V gene data show CDR1 as SEHNR and CDR2 as FQNEAQ (reference sequence). This CDR3 has 18 amino acids. With 4 bases clipped from V and 4 bases from J, the junction kept 14 bases outside the gene matches. CDR3 amino acids: CASSSTGSASGSTGELFF. The CDR3 bases are TGTGCCAGCAGCTCCACAGGGTCGGCTAGCGGGTCCACCGGGGAGCTGTTTTTT.

This chain connects TRBV7-9 to TRBJ2-7; a weak D match, TRBD1 (6 bases). V was trimmed by 3 bases and J by 1 base, leaving 16 bases between them. This CDR3 has 16 amino acids. Germline V CDR1 and CDR2: SEHNR, FQNEAQ (reference sequence). The CDR3 region has the DNA TGTGCCAGCAGCTTTCAGACAGGAGATGCTTCCTACGAGCAGTACTTC. It codes for CASSFQTGDASYEQYF.

Only a few counts were recorded for this clone. Written as DNA, the CDR3 is TGTGCCAGCAGTTTATCCCCCTCTAGCCAACAGTACTTC. It translates to CASSLSPSSQQYF. J is TRBJ2-7 and V is TRBV27; maybe TRBD2 (5 bases). V dropped 0 bases and J dropped 10 bases, with 13 bases sitting between them. From germline, CDR1 is MNHEY and CDR2 SMNVEV (reference sequence). The length of the CDR3 is 13 residues.

The J gene is TRBJ2-1, the V gene TRBV6-6; 10 nucleotides align to TRBD2. Germline CDR1 is MNHNY and CDR2 is SVGAGI (reference sequence). This CDR3 contains 14 residues. Unmatched junction bases numbered 0, after V lost 0 bases and J lost 7 bases. CDR3 bases: TGTGCCAGCAGTTACTCGACTAGCGGGAATGAGCAGTTCTTC. Translating it yields CASSYSTSGNEQFF.

This clone came up a few times. The genes are TRBV4-1 and TRBJ1-4, with a tentative D call TRBD1 (6 bases). V lost 1 base to trimming and J lost 5 bases, with 17 bases between them. Germline values: CDR1 MGHRA, CDR2 YSYEKL. The CDR3 is 17 amino acids. In nucleotides, the CDR3 is TGCGCCAGCAGCCAAGGCCCACGCAGGGGCTCGAATGAAAAACTGTTTTTT. Its translation: CASSQGPRRGSNEKLFF.

The chain couples TRBV29-1 to TRBJ1-2; D is uncertain. Germline loops: CDR1 SQVTM, CDR2 ANQGSEA. The CDR3 sequence is 12 residues long. Trimming removed 1 base at V and 3 bases at J, with 6 bases between. CDR3 sequence: CSVEGSDYGYTF. The CDR3 DNA is TGCAGCGTTGAAGGGTCAGACTATGGCTACACCTTC.

V gene TRBV5-8 combines with J gene TRBJ1-5, with 9 bases identical to TRBD1. Germline V lookup: CDR1 SGHTS, CDR2 YDEGEE. The CDR3 is 18 amino acids. The ends lost 0 bases at V and 4 bases at J; junction bases unmatched: 11. The CDR3 bases are TGTGCCAGCAGCTTGGCGAAGTACCCCGGGACAGGGAATCAGCCCCAGCATTTT. Amino acids: CASSLAKYPGTGNQPQHF. The full variable domain, its missing parts supplied by reference TRBV5-8 and TRBJ1-5, is EAGVTQSPTHLIKTRGQQATLRCSPISGHTSVYWYQQALGLGLQFLLWYDEGEERNRGNFPPRFSGRQFPNYSSELNVNALELEDSALYLCASSLAKYPGTGNQPQHFGDGTRLSIL.

J is TRBJ2-7 and V is TRBV19; 9 positions match TRBD1. The length of the CDR3 is 15 residues. The germline gives CDR1 LNHDA, CDR2 SQIVND (reference sequence). The J segment lost 0 bases and the V segment lost 4 bases, leaving 4 bases of the junction unmatched. This CDR3 is CASSSRQGGSYEQYF. CDR3 nucleotide sequence: TGTGCCAGTAGTAGTCGACAGGGGGGCTCCTACGAGCAGTACTTC. Full variable domain (outside the CDR3, taken from reference TRBV19 and TRBJ2-7): DGGITQSPKYLFRKEGQNVTLSCEQNLNHDAMYWYRQDPGQGLRLIYYSQIVNDFQKGDIAEGYSVSREKKESFPLTVTSAQKNPTAFYLCASSSRQGGSYEQYFGPGTRLTVT.

The chain carries TRBV2 and TRBJ1-2, with D unclear. Germline CDR1 and CDR2: SNHLY and FYNNEI. The CDR3 is 13 amino acids. Deletions cut 1 base from V and 3 bases from J, with 6 bases between. The CDR3, as DNA: TGTGCCAGCAGTGAAGACAGACACTATGGCTACACCTTC. It specifies CASSEDRHYGYTF. Complete variable domain (other parts from reference TRBV2 and TRBJ1-2): EPEVTQTPSHQVTQMGQEVILRCVPISNHLYFYWYRQILGQKVEFLVSFYNNEISEKSEIFDDQFSVERPDGSNFTLKIRSTKLEDSAMYFCASSEDRHYGYTFGSGTRLTVV.

V usage is TRBV7-9 and J usage is TRBJ2-1; D remains unclear. The CDR3 consists of 14 residues. Trimming cost V 4 bases and J 4 bases, with 11 bases left between them. CDR1 is SEHNR and CDR2 is FQNEAQ in the germline V gene (reference sequence). CDR3 DNA: TGTGCCAGCAGCTCCCGAAGAGCTTACAATGAGCAGTTCTTC. It encodes CASSSRRAYNEQFF.

The V and J genes are TRBV25-1 and TRBJ1-5, with 9 nucleotides matching TRBD1. Germline V gene data show CDR1 as MGHDK and CDR2 as SYGVNS. This CDR3 has 16 residues. V shed 6 bases and J 0 bases; nucleotides not matched to a gene: 6. CDR3 coding DNA: TGTGCCAGCAGGGGACAGGGCCGAAGTAGCAATCAGCCCCAGCATTTT. Its protein is CASRGQGRSSNQPQHF. Using reference TRBV25-1 and TRBJ1-5 for the parts outside the CDR3, the full variable domain is EADIYQTPRYLVIGTGKKITLECSQTMGHDKMYWYQQDPGMELHLIHYSYGVNSTEKGDLSSESTVSRIRTEHFPLTLESARPSHTSQYLCASRGQGRSSNQPQHFGDGTRLSIL.

The genes are TRBV30 and TRBJ1-4; 7 bases are shared with TRBD1. Germline V CDR1 and CDR2: GTSNPN, SVGIG (reference sequence). The CDR3 spans 12 residues. Written as DNA, the CDR3 is TGTACTGGAACAGGGGTGGGTGAAAAACTGTTTTTT. Amino acids: CTGTGVGEKLFF.

The V gene is TRBV4-3, the J gene TRBJ2-1, with 10 bases identical to TRBD2. CDR3 length: 20 residues. From germline, CDR1 is LGHNA and CDR2 YSLEER. The V gene end was trimmed by 2 bases and the J gene end by 5 bases; junction bases not matched to a gene: 18. The CDR3 here is CASSQNTPGDLLAGDNEQFF. CDR3 nucleotides: TGCGCCAGCAGCCAAAATACACCGGGTGATTTGCTAGCGGGAGACAATGAGCAGTTCTTC.

The chain joins TRBV4-3 to TRBJ1-2; D remains unclear. This CDR3 contains 15 residues. Germline V gene data show CDR1 as LGHNA and CDR2 as YSLEER. V was trimmed by 0 bases and J by 7 bases, leaving 15 bases between them. This chain's CDR3 is CASSQEANAGGGYTF. Written as DNA, the CDR3 is TGCGCCAGCAGCCAAGAAGCGAACGCCGGCGGTGGCTACACCTTC.

This rearrangement joins TRBV5-6 to TRBJ1-1, with a possible D match to TRBD1 (6 bases). CDR1 SGHDT and CDR2 YYEEEE come from the germline V gene. V was trimmed by 2 bases and J by 1 base, leaving 18 bases between them. CDR3 length: 17 residues. This CDR3 is CASSFVWGQPENTEAFF. Here the CDR3 DNA reads TGTGCCAGCAGCTTCGTCTGGGGACAACCGGAGAACACTGAAGCTTTCTTT.

The V gene is TRBV4-3, the J gene TRBJ2-5; TRBD2 matches 10 bases. J lost 4 bases, V lost 2 bases, and 7 bases had no gene match. Germline CDR1 reads LGHNA; CDR2 reads YSLEER. The CDR3 extends over 16 amino acids. The CDR3: CASSQIKREGLETQYF. The CDR3 bases are TGCGCCAGCAGCCAAATTAAGCGGGAGGGCCTAGAGACCCAGTACTTC.

The chain has TRBV11-3 and TRBJ2-7; 8 bases are shared with TRBD2. J gave up 1 base and V 1 base, and 9 bases lay outside the gene matches. CDR1 and CDR2 (germline): SGHNT, YENEEA. This CDR3 is 17 amino acids long. This chain's CDR3 is CASSLASYSGMSYEQYF. The CDR3 DNA reads TGTGCCAGCAGCTTAGCCTCCTATAGCGGGATGTCCTACGAGCAGTACTTC.